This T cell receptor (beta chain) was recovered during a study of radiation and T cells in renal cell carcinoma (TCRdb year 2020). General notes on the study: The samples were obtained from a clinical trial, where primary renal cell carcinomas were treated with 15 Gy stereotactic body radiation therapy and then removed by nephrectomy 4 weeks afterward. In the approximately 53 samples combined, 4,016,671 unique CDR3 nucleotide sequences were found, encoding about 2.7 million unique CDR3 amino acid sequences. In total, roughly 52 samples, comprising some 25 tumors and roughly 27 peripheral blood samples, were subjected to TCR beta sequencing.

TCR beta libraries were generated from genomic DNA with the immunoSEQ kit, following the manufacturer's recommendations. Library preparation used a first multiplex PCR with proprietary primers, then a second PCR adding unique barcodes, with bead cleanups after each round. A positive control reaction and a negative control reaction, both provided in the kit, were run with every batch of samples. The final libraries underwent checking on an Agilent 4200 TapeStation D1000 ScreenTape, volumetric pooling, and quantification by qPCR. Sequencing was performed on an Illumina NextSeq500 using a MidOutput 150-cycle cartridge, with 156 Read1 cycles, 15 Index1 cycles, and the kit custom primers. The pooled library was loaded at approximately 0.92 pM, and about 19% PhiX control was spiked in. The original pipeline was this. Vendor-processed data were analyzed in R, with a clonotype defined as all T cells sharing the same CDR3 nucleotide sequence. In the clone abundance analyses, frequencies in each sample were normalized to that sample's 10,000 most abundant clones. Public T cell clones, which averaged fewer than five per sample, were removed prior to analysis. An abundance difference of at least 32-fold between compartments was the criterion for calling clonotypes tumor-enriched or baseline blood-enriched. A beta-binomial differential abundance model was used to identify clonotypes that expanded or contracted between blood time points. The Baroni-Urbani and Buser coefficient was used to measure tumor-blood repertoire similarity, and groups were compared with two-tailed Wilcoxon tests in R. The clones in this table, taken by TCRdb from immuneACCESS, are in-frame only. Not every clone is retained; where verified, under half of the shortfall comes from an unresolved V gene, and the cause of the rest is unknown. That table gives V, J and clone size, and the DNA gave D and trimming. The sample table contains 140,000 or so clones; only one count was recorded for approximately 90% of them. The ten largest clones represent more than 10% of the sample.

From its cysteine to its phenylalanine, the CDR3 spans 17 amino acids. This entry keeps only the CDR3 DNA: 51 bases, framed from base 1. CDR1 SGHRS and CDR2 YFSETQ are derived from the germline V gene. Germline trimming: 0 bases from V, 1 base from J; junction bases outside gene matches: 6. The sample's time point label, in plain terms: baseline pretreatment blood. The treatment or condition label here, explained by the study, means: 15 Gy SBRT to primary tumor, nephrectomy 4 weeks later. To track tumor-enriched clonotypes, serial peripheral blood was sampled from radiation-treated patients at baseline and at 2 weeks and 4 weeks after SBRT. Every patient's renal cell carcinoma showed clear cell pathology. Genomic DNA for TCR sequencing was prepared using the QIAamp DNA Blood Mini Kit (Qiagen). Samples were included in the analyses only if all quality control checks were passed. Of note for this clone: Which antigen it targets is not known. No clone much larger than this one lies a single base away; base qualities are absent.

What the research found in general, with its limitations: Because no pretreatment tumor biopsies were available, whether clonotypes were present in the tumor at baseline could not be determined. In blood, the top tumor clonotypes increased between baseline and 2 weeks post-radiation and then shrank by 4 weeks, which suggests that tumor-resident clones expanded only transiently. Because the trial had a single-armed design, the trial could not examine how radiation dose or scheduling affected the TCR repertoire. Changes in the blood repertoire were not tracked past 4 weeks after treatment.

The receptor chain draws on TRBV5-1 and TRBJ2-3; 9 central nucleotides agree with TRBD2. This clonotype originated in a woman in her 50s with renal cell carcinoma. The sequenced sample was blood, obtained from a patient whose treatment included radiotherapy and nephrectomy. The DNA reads TGCGCCAGCAGCTTGGCCTGGCGGGGGGGACGCACAGATACGCAGTATTTT. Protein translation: CASSLAWRGGRTDTQYF.